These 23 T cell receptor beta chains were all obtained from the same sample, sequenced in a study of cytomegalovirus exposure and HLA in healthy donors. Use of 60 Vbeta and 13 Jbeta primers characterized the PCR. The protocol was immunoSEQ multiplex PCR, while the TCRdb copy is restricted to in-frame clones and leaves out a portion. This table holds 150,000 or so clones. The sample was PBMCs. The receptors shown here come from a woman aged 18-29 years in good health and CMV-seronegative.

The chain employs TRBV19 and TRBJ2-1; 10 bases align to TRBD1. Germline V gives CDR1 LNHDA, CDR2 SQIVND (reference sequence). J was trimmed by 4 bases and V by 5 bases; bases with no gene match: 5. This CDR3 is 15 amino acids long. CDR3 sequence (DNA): TGTGCCAGTAGTCTCGGACAGGGGGGGTACAATGAGCAGTTCTTC. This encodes CASSLGQGGYNEQFF.

The CDR3 DNA follows: TGCGCCAGCAGCCAACCGACAGGGGAGACCTACGAGCAGTACTTC. Translation: CASSQPTGETYEQYF. The chain links TRBV4-1 to TRBJ2-7; 8 bases match TRBD1. Germline loops: CDR1 MGHRA, CDR2 YSYEKL. The ends lost 2 bases at V and 2 bases at J; junction bases unmatched: 5. This CDR3 is built from 15 residues.

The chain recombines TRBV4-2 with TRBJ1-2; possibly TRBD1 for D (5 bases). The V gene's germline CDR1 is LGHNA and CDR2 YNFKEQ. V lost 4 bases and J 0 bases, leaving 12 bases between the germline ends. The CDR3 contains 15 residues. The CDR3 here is CASSPRQSPNYGYTF. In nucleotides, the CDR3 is TGTGCCAGCAGCCCTCGACAGAGCCCTAACTATGGCTACACCTTC.

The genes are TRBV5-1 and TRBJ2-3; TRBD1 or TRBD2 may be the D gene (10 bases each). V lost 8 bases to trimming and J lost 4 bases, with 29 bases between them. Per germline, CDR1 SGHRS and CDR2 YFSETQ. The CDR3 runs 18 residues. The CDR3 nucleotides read TGCGCCAGGACGGGACAGGGGTACACTAGCGGGACGGCAGATACGCAGTATTTT. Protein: CARTGQGYTSGTADTQYF.

CDR3 nucleotide sequence: TGCAGCGGCTGGGTGGCAGGGGTAACTGGGGCCAACGTCCTGACTTTC. Protein product: CSGWVAGVTGANVLTF. V is TRBV29-1 and J is TRBJ2-6; D perhaps matches TRBD1 (6 bases). V was trimmed by 7 bases and J by 2 bases, leaving 18 bases between them. The CDR3 length is 16 residues. Germline lookup yields CDR1 SQVTM and CDR2 ANQGSEA.

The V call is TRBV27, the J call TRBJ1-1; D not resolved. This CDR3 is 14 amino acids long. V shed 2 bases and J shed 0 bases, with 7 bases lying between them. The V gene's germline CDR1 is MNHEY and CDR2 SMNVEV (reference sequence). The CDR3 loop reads CASSLRRMNTEAFF. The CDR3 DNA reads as TGTGCCAGCAGTTTACGCAGGATGAACACTGAAGCTTTCTTT.

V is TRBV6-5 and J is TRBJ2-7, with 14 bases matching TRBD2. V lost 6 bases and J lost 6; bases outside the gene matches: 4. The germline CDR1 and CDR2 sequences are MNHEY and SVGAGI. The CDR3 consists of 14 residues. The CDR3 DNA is TGTGCCAGCAGGACTAGCGGGAGGGCCGGCGAGCAGTACGTC. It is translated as CASRTSGRAGEQYV.

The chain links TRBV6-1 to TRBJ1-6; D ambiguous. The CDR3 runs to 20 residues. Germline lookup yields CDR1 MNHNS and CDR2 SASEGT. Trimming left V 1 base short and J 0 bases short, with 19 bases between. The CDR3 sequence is CASSEESSVYSSSYNSPLHF. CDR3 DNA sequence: TGTGCCAGCAGTGAAGAATCTTCGGTTTACTCGAGCTCCTATAATTCACCCCTCCACTTT.

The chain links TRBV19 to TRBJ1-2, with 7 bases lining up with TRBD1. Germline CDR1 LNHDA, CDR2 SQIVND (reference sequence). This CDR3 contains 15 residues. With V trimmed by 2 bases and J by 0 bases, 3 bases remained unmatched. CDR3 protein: CASSIPGGTNYGYTF. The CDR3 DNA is TGTGCCAGTAGTATACCAGGGGGAACTAACTATGGCTACACCTTC.

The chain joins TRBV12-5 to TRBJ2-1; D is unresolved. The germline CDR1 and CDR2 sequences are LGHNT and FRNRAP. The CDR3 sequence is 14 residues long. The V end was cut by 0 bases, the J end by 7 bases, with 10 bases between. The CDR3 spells CASGLVLPNNEQFF. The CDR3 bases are TGTGCTAGTGGTTTGGTACTACCGAATAATGAGCAGTTCTTC.

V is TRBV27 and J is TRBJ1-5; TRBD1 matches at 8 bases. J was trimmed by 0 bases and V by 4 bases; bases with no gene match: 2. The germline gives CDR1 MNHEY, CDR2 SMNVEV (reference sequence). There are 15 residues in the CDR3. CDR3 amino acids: CASSSDRDSNQPQHF. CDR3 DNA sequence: TGTGCCAGCAGTTCGGACAGGGATAGCAATCAGCCCCAGCATTTT.

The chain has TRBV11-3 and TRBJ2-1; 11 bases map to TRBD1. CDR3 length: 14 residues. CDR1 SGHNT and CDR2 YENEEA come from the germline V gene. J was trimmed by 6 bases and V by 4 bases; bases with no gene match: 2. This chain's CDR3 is CASSSGTGGNEQFF. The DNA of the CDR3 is TGTGCCAGCAGCTCCGGGACAGGGGGCAATGAGCAGTTCTTC.

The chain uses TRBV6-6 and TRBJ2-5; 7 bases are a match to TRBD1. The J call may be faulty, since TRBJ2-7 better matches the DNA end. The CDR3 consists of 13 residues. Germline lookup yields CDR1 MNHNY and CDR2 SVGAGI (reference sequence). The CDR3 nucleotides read TGTGCCAGCGCCTGGGACAGTAAATACGAGCAGTACTTC. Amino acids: CASAWDSKYEQYF.

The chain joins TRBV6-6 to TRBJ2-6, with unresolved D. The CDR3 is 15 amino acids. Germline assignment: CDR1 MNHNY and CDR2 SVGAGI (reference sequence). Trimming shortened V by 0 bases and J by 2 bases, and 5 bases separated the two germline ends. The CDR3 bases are TGTGCCAGCAGTTACTCGTTAACTGGGGCCAACGTCCTGACTTTC. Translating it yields CASSYSLTGANVLTF.

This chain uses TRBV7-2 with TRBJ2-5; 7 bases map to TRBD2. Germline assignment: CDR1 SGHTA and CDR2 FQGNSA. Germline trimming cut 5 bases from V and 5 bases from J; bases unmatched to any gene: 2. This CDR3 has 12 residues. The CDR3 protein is CASSRDYETQYF. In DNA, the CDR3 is TGTGCCAGCAGCCGGGACTACGAGACCCAGTACTTC.

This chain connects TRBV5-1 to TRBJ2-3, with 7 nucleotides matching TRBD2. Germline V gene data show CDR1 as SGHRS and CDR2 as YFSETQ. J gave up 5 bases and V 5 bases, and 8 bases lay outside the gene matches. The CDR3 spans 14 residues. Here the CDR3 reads CASSLAERVDTQYF. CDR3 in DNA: TGCGCCAGCAGTCTAGCGGAGAGGGTAGATACGCAGTATTTT.

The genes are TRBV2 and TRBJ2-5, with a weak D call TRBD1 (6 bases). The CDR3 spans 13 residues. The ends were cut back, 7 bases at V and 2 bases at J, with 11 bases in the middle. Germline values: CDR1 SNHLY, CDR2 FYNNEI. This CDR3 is CASMPGAQETQYF. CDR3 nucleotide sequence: TGTGCCAGCATGCCAGGGGCGCAAGAGACCCAGTACTTC. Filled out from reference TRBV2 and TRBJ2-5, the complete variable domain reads EPEVTQTPSHQVTQMGQEVILRCVPISNHLYFYWYRQILGQKVEFLVSFYNNEISEKSEIFDDQFSVERPDGSNFTLKIRSTKLEDSAMYFCASMPGAQETQYFGPGTRLLVL.

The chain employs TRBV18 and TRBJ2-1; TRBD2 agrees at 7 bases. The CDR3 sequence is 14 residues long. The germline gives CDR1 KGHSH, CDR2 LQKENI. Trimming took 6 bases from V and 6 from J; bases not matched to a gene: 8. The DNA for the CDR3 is TGTGCCAGCTCTCGCAGCGGGATAGGCAATGAGCAGTTCTTC. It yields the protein CASSRSGIGNEQFF.

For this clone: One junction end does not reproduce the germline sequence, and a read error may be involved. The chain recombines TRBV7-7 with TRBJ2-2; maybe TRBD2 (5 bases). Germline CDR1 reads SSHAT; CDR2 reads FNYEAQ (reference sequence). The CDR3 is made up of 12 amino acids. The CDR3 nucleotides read TGTGCTAGCAGCTTAGACTATGGGGAGCTGTTTTTT. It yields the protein CASSLDYGELFF.

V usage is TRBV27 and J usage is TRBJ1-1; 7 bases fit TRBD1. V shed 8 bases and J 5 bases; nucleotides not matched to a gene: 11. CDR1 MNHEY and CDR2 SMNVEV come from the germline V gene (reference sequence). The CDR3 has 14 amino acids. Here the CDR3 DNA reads TGTGCCAGCGCAGTTTATGGGGACAGTACTGAAGCTTTCTTT. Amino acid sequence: CASAVYGDSTEAFF.

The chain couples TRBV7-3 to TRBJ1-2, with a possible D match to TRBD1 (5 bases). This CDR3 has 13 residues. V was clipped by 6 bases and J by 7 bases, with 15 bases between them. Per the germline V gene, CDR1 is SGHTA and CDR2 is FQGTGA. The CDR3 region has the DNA TGTGCCAGCAGTCCGACAGTCACAGGTGGCTACACCTTC. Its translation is CASSPTVTGGYTF.

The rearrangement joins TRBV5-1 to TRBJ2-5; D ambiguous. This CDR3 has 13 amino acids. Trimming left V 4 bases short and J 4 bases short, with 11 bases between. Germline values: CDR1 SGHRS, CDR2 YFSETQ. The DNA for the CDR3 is TGCGCCAGCAGCGTCCAGGTCCGAGAGACCCAGTACTTC. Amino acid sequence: CASSVQVRETQYF.

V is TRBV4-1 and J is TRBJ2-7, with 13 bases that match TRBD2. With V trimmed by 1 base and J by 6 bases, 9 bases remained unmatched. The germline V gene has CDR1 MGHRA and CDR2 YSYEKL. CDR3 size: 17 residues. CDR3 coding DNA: TGCGCCAGCAGCCAAGGATTAACTAGCGGGAGGGCCGTCGAGCAGTACTTC. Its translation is CASSQGLTSGRAVEQYF.